The 5 T cell receptor beta chains given below trace back to one sample, sequenced in a study of OX40 agonist ivuxolimab in advanced cancers. This table comes from immunoSEQ multiplex PCR, and its TCRdb copy is limited to in-frame clones, with some not included. The sample shows 73,000 or so clones, under 95% of them seen only once. This sample comprised CD4+ or CD8+ T cells sorted from blood, obtained in a trial of the OX40 agonist ivuxolimab. These receptors were obtained from an adult with an advanced solid tumor such as melanoma, head and neck, liver or kidney cancer.

The rearrangement uses TRBV2 and TRBJ2-2; D not resolved. Per the germline V gene, CDR1 is SNHLY and CDR2 is FYNNEI. Trimming cost V 0 bases and J 7 bases, with 18 bases left between them. This CDR3 contains 17 residues. The CDR3 region is CASSEAESGSLVGELFF. The DNA for the CDR3 is TGTGCCAGCAGTGAAGCGGAGTCAGGAAGTTTGGTCGGGGAGCTGTTTTTT.

The chain uses TRBV27 and TRBJ2-2; D is ambiguous. The ends were cut back, 4 bases at V and 0 bases at J, with 12 bases in the middle. This CDR3 is built from 16 residues. Germline lookup yields CDR1 MNHEY and CDR2 SMNVEV (reference sequence). CDR3 protein: CASSYLSFANTGELFF. CDR3 coding DNA: TGTGCCAGCAGTTACTTATCGTTCGCGAACACCGGGGAGCTGTTTTTT.

The gene calls are TRBV27 and TRBJ2-7; D call uncertain. The germline V gene has CDR1 MNHEY and CDR2 SMNVEV (reference sequence). This CDR3 spans 13 amino acids. V was pared by 4 bases and J by 7 bases, with 14 bases between. In DNA form, the CDR3 reads TGTGCCAGCAGTTCCATACGGGCAGGAGAGCAGTACTTC. Residues: CASSSIRAGEQYF.

The rearrangement uses TRBV13 and TRBJ2-2; D ambiguous. Trimming took 6 bases from V and 2 from J, leaving 4 bases between them. Germline CDR1 is PRHDT and CDR2 is FYEKMQ (reference sequence). The CDR3 has 12 residues. The CDR3 spells CASSPNTGELFF. CDR3 sequence (DNA): TGTGCCAGCAGTCCTAACACCGGGGAGCTGTTTTTT. Supplemented by reference TRBV13 and TRBJ2-2, the full variable domain reads AAGVIQSPRHLIKEKRETATLKCYPIPRHDTVYWYQQGPGQDPQFLISFYEKMQSDKGSIPDRFSAQQFSDYHSELNMSSLELGDSALYFCASSPNTGELFFGEGSRLTVL.

DNA of the CDR3: TGTGCCAGCAGCTCGAATTTATTTGAAAAACTGTTTTTT. Translating it yields CASSSNLFEKLFF. The chain uses TRBV7-8 and TRBJ1-4, with no clear D. Germline lookup yields CDR1 SGHVS and CDR2 FQNEAQ. The CDR3 runs 13 residues. Trimming shortened V by 4 bases and J by 7 bases, and 10 bases separated the two germline ends.